This T cell receptor (beta chain) emerged from a study of T cell changes during pregnancy in multiple sclerosis. In germline, CDR1 is LGHNT, CDR2 FRNRAP. V lost 6 bases to trimming and J lost 0 bases, with 14 bases between them. The CDR3 runs 15 residues. TCRdb's table, derived via immunoSEQ multiplex PCR, lists solely in-frame clones and lacks some. The sample has roughly 38,000 clones, roughly 91% seen once. The source of this sequence is a female donor with multiple sclerosis, enrolled in a pregnancy study. The sample was CD4+ T cells from peripheral blood mononuclear cells, taken in the third trimester of pregnancy. The chain recombines TRBV12-5 with TRBJ2-5; no reliable D call. CDR3 nucleotide sequence: TGTGCTAGTGGGTCGTCGGTGTGGTACCAAGAGACCCAGTACTTC. Amino acids: CASGSSVWYQETQYF.